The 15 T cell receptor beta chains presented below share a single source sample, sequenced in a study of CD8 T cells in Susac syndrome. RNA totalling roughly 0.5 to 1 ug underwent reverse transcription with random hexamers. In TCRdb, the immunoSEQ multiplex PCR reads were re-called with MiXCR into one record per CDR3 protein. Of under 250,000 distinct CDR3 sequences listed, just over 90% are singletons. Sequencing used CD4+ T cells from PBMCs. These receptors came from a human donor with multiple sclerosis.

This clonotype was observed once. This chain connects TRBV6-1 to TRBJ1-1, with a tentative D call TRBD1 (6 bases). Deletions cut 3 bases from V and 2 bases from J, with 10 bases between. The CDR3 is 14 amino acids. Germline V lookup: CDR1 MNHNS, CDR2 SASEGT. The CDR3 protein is CASSDFGTNTEAFF. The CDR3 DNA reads TGTGCCAGCAGTGATTTCGGGACAAACACTGAAGCTTTCTTT.

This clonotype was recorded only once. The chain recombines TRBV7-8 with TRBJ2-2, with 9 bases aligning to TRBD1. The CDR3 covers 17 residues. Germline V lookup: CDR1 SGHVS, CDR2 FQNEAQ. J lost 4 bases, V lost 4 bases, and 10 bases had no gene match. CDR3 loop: CASSSAGTGTVTGELFF. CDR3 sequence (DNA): TGTGCCAGCAGCTCCGCCGGGACAGGGACGGTCACCGGGGAGCTGTTTTTT.

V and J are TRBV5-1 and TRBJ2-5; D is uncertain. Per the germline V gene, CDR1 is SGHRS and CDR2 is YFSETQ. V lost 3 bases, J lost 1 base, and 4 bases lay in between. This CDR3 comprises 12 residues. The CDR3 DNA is TGCGCCAGCAGCTCCCCCCAAGAGACCCAGTACTTC. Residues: CASSSPQETQYF.

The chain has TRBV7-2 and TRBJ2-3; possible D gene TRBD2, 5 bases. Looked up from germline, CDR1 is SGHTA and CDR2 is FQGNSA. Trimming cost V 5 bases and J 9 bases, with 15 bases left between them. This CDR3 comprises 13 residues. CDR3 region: CASSDPPGSTQYF. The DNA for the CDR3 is TGTGCCAGCAGCGACCCGCCGGGGTCCACGCAGTATTTT. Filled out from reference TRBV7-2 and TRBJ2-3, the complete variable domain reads GAGVSQSPSNKVTEKGKDVELRCDPISGHTALYWYRQSLGQGLEFLIYFQGNSAPDKSGLPSDRFSAERTGGSVSTLTIQRTQQEDSAVYLCASSDPPGSTQYFGPGTRLTVL.

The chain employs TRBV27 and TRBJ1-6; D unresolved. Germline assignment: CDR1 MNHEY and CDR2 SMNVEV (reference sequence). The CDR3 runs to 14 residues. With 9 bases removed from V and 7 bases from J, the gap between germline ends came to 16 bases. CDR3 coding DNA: TGTGCCAGTAAAGGTTGGGGTAGGAATTCACCCCTCCACTTT. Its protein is CASKGWGRNSPLHF.

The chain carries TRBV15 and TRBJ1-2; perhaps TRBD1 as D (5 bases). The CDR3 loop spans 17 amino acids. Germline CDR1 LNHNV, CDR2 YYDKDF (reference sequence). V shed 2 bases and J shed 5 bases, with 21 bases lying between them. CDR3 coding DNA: TGTGCCACCAGCAGACACGGGTATTCCGAGCAGGGATATGGCTACACCTTC. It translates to CATSRHGYSEQGYGYTF.

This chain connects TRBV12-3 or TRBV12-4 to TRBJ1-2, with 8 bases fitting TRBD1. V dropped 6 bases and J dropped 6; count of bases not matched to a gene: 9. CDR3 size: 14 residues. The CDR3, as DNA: TGTGCCAGCAGCCCGCGGACAGGGTGGAATGGCTACACCTTC. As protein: CASSPRTGWNGYTF.

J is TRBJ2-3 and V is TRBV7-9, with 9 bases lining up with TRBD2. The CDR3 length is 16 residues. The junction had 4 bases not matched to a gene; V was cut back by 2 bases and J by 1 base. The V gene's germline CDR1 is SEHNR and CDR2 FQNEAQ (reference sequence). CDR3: CASSLWLAGRTDTQYF. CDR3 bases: TGTGCCAGCAGCTTATGGCTAGCGGGACGCACAGATACGCAGTATTTT.

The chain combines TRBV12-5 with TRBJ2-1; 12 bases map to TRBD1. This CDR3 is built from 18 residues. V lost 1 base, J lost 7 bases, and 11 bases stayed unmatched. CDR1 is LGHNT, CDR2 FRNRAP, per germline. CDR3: CASGLGSGTGGATNEQFF. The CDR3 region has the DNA TGTGCTAGTGGTTTGGGTTCCGGGACAGGGGGCGCGACGAATGAGCAGTTCTTC.

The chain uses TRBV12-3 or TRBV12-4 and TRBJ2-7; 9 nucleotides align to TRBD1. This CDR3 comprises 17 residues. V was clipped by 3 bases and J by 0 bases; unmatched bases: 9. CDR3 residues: CASSLGNRGRSSYEQYF. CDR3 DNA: TGTGCCAGCAGTTTGGGGAACAGGGGGCGAAGCTCCTACGAGCAGTACTTC.

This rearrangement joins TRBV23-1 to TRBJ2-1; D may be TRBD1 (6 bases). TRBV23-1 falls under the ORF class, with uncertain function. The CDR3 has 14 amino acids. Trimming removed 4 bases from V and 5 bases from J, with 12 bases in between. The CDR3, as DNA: TGCGCCAGCAGTCTTCGGACAGTCCACAATGAGCAGTTCTTC. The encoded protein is CASSLRTVHNEQFF.

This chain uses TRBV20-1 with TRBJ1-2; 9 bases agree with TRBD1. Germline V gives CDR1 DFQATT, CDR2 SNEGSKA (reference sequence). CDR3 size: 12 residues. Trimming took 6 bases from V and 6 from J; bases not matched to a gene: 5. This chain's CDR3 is CSARTGDHGYTF. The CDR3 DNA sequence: TGCAGTGCCCGGACAGGGGACCATGGCTACACCTTC.

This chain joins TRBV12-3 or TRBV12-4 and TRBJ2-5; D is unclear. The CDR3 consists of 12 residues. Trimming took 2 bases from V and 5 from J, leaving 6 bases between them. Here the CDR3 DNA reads TGTGCCAGCAGTTTATTCGGCGAGACCCAGTACTTC. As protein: CASSLFGETQYF.

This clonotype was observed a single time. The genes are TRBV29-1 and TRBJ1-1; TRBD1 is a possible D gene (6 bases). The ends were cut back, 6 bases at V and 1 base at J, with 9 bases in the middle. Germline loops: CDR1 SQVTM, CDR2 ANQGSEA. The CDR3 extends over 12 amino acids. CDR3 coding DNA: TGCAGCGTCCGCAGGGGGAACACTGAAGCTTTCTTT. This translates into CSVRRGNTEAFF.

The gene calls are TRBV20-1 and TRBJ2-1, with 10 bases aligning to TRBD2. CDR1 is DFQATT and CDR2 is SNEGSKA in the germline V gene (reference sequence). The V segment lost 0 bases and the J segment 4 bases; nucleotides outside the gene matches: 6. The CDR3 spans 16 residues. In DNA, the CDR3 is TGCAGTGCTAGAGATTGGACTAGCGGTTCGTACAATGAGCAGTTCTTC. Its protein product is CSARDWTSGSYNEQFF.